These 19 T cell receptor beta chains originate from one sample sequenced in a study of T-cell reconstitution after alpha-beta-depleted transplantation in children. Unique molecular identifiers were incorporated into the prepared TCRbeta library. TCRdb passed the PCR reads through MiXCR, listing each CDR3 protein once. Here the sample spans nearly 550,000 distinct CDR3 sequences, roughly 18% being singletons. The sequencing here drew on PBMCs from the stem cell graft donor, taken from the stem cell graft. The receptors were sampled from a human donor who donated a stem cell graft to a child with acute lymphoblastic leukemia.

This clonotype was observed a handful of times. The J gene is TRBJ2-5, the V gene TRBV20-1; TRBD2 agrees at 10 bases. V dropped 5 bases and J dropped 1; count of bases not matched to a gene: 7. This CDR3 has 15 amino acids. The germline gives CDR1 DFQATT, CDR2 SNEGSKA (reference sequence). This CDR3 reads CSARSSGSGQETQYF. For the CDR3, the DNA is TGCAGTGCTCGATCTAGCGGGAGTGGCCAAGAGACCCAGTACTTC.

The chain links TRBV29-1 to TRBJ2-1; D might be TRBD1 or TRBD2, each matching 5 bases. Trimming removed 0 bases from V and 2 bases from J, with 14 bases in between. CDR3 length: 16 residues. In germline, CDR1 is SQVTM, CDR2 ANQGSEA. This chain's CDR3 is CSVEEAGTLTYNEQFF. In DNA, the CDR3 is TGCAGCGTTGAAGAGGCAGGGACCCTAACCTACAATGAGCAGTTCTTC.

This clonotype has just a few counts. This chain uses TRBV5-5 with TRBJ1-5; D is ambiguous. Germline V gene data show CDR1 as SGHKS and CDR2 as YYEKEE (reference sequence). V lost 4 bases and J lost 0, with 14 bases in between. The CDR3 is made up of 16 amino acids. The CDR3 sequence is CASSPEGLYSNQPQHF. CDR3 nucleotide sequence: TGTGCCAGCAGCCCAGAAGGGCTCTATAGCAATCAGCCCCAGCATTTT.

The chain combines TRBV12-3 or TRBV12-4 with TRBJ1-1; D is unclear. The CDR3 is 13 residues long. The V gene lost 4 bases and the J gene lost 4 bases, with 10 bases spanning the gap. The CDR3 sequence: CASSSIGRTEAFF. The CDR3 nucleotides are TGTGCCAGCAGTTCAATAGGACGCACTGAAGCTTTCTTT.

The CDR3 sequence: CASSLDLAGRRLVHEQFF. CDR3 DNA: TGTGCCAGCAGTTTGGATCTAGCGGGACGTCGGTTGGTCCATGAGCAGTTCTTC. The chain has TRBV11-2 and TRBJ2-1; TRBD2 matches 9 bases. The CDR3 runs to 18 residues. Germline CDR1 SGHAT, CDR2 FQNNGV. The trim removed 6 bases at V and 8 bases at J, leaving 20 bases unmatched.

This clonotype appeared a few times. The V and J genes are TRBV11-1 and TRBJ1-1, with 7 nucleotides matching TRBD1. In germline, CDR1 is SGHAT, CDR2 FQDESV (reference sequence). The CDR3 is 15 residues long. V lost 5 bases to trimming and J lost 0 bases; unmatched junction nucleotides: 6. As DNA, the CDR3 is TGTGCCAGCAGCACGTGGGACAGCATGAACACTGAAGCTTTCTTT. Encoded protein: CASSTWDSMNTEAFF. The full variable domain, its missing parts supplied by reference TRBV11-1 and TRBJ1-1, is EAEVAQSPRYKITEKSQAVAFWCDPISGHATLYWYRQILGQGPELLVQFQDESVVDDSQLPKDRFSAERLKGVDSTLKIQPAELGDSAMYLCASSTWDSMNTEAFFGQGTRLTVV.

The chain joins TRBV29-1 to TRBJ1-1; TRBD1 is a possible D gene (5 bases). Trimming removed 6 bases at V and 3 bases at J, with 11 bases between. The CDR3 is 12 residues long. In germline, CDR1 is SQVTM, CDR2 ANQGSEA. The CDR3 DNA is TGCAGCGTGCCCAGGGAGGACACTGAAGCTTTCTTT. It is translated as CSVPREDTEAFF.

The gene calls are TRBV2 and TRBJ2-1; D perhaps matches TRBD1 (5 bases). This CDR3 is built from 14 residues. V was clipped by 0 bases and J by 6 bases, with 9 bases between them. Germline V lookup: CDR1 SNHLY, CDR2 FYNNEI. The DNA for the CDR3 is TGTGCCAGCAGTGAAGCGGGGCTACCCAATGAGCAGTTCTTC. Its translation is CASSEAGLPNEQFF.

This rearrangement joins TRBV7-2 to TRBJ2-1, with 8 positions matching TRBD2. Germline V CDR1 and CDR2: SGHTA, FQGNSA. The CDR3 extends over 14 amino acids. Trimming cost V 1 base and J 7 bases; bases outside gene matches: 3. The CDR3 coding sequence is TGTGCCAGCAGCTTAGGACTAGCGTGGAATGAGCAGTTCTTC. Protein sequence: CASSLGLAWNEQFF.

The chain joins TRBV4-1 to TRBJ1-2; D not resolved. V shed 0 bases and J shed 4 bases, with 12 bases lying between them. CDR1 is MGHRA, CDR2 YSYEKL, per germline. The CDR3 spans 15 residues. CDR3 DNA: TGCGCCAGCAGCCAAGACCATACAGAGGGCTATGGCTACACCTTC. Residues: CASSQDHTEGYGYTF.

V gene TRBV19 combines with J gene TRBJ1-5; 8 nucleotides line up with TRBD1. V dropped 6 bases and J dropped 2; count of bases not matched to a gene: 12. This CDR3 has 17 amino acids. The germline V gene encodes CDR1 LNHDA and CDR2 SQIVND (reference sequence). The CDR3 region has the DNA TGTGCCAGTAGGGCCCCCCAAGGACAGGGAGGCAATCAGCCCCAGCATTTT. The encoded protein is CASRAPQGQGGNQPQHF.

The chain employs TRBV12-3 or TRBV12-4 and TRBJ2-7, with D maybe TRBD1 (6 bases). Trimming took 2 bases from V and 0 from J, leaving 8 bases between them. This CDR3 is built from 14 residues. The CDR3 loop reads CASSLHRDSYEQYF. In nucleotides, the CDR3 is TGTGCCAGCAGTTTACACAGGGACTCCTACGAGCAGTACTTC.

The V and J genes are TRBV9 and TRBJ2-1; 9 nucleotides match TRBD2. From germline, CDR1 is SGDLS and CDR2 YYNGEE. CDR3 length: 15 amino acids. Germline trimming cut 3 bases from V and 1 base from J; bases unmatched to any gene: 2. The CDR3 here is CASSETSGSYNEQFF. In DNA, the CDR3 is TGTGCCAGCAGCGAGACTAGCGGATCCTACAATGAGCAGTTCTTC.

In its sample, this clonotype was seen a few times. The J gene is TRBJ2-7, the V gene TRBV12-3 or TRBV12-4; no definite D call. CDR3 length: 13 residues. The ends were cut back, 4 bases at V and 0 bases at J, with 7 bases in the middle. CDR3 loop: CASSYDASYEQYF. The CDR3 bases are TGTGCCAGCAGTTATGATGCCTCCTACGAGCAGTACTTC.

This clonotype was counted only a few times. V and J are TRBV7-9 and TRBJ1-1, with 8 bases lining up with TRBD1. CDR1 is SEHNR and CDR2 is FQNEAQ in the germline V gene (reference sequence). With 5 bases clipped from V and 4 bases from J, the junction kept 9 bases outside the gene matches. The CDR3 contains 15 residues. In nucleotides, the CDR3 is TGTGCCAGCAGCATAAGACAGGGGTTTGGCACTGAAGCTTTCTTT. Translated: CASSIRQGFGTEAFF.

This clonotype was observed a handful of times. This chain links TRBV6-6 with TRBJ2-2; 11 bases fit TRBD2. The V gene's germline CDR1 is MNHNY and CDR2 SVGAGI (reference sequence). The CDR3 runs to 13 residues. V lost 11 bases, J lost 7 bases, and 6 bases stayed unmatched. The CDR3 loop reads CAGGLAVVGELFF. The CDR3 DNA follows: TGTGCCGGGGGACTAGCGGTCGTCGGGGAGCTGTTTTTT.

The CDR3, as DNA: TGTGCCAGCCGTCGCGTCGGGGACAGGGTTAGCGAGCAGTACTTC. Protein: CASRRVGDRVSEQYF. The chain recombines TRBV14 with TRBJ2-7; 9 bases agree with TRBD1. With 8 bases clipped from V and 6 bases from J, the junction kept 14 bases outside the gene matches. There are 15 residues in the CDR3. Germline lookup yields CDR1 SGHDN and CDR2 FVKESK.

This clonotype was seen only a few times. The chain links TRBV10-2 to TRBJ2-7, with a weak D call TRBD1 (5 bases). Per the germline V gene, CDR1 is WSHSY and CDR2 is SAAADI. With 6 bases removed from V and 2 bases from J, the gap between germline ends came to 17 bases. CDR3 length equals 15 residues. DNA of the CDR3: TGCGCCAGCAGAGGCGAGACAGACTCGGCCTACGAGCAGTACTTC. It specifies CASRGETDSAYEQYF.

The CDR3 sequence: CAISKRCSGNEQFF. Here the CDR3 DNA reads TGTGCCATCAGTAAAAGGTGTAGCGGGAACGAGCAGTTCTTC. This chain uses TRBV10-3 with TRBJ2-1; 8 nucleotides match TRBD2. The junction had 10 bases not matched to a gene; V was cut back by 5 bases and J by 10 bases. Germline V CDR1 and CDR2: ENHRY, SYGVKD. The CDR3 is 14 amino acids.